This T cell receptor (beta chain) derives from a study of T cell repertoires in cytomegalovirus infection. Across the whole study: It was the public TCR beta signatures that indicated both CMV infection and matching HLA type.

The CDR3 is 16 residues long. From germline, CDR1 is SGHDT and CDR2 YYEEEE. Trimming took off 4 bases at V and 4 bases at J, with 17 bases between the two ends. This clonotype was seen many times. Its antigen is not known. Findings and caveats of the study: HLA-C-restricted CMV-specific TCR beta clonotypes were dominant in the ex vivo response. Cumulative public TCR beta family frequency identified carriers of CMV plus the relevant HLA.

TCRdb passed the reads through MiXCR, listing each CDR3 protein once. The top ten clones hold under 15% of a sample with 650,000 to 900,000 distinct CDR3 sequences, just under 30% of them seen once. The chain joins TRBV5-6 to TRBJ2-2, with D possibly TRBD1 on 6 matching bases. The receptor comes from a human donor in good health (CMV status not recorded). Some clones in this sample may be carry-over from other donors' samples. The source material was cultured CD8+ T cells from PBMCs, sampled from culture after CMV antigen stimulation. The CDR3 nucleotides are TGTGCCAGCAGCCCATGGGAACAGGGAAGCACCGGGGAGCTGTTTTTT. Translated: CASSPWEQGSTGELFF. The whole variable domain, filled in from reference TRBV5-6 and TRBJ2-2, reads DAGVTQSPTHLIKTRGQQVTLRCSPKSGHDTVSWYQQALGQGPQFIFQYYEEEERQRGNFPDRFSGHQFPNYSSELNVNALLLGDSALYLCASSPWEQGSTGELFFGEGSRLTVL.